One and the same sample provided the 13 T cell receptor beta chains below, sequenced in a study of CD8 T cells in ankylosing spondylitis. TCRdb processed the 5' RACE reads anew with MiXCR; each CDR3 protein has one entry. Of around 220,000 distinct CDR3 sequences listed, approximately 16% are singletons. Their antigens remain unidentified. The study, taken as a whole, reports: Seemingly characteristic of ankylosing spondylitis blood was a TCR beta motif consisting of fewer than 10 highly homologous variants.

Material for sequencing was blood, either unsorted or a sorted T cell fraction (not recorded which). The origin of the receptors is a male donor with ankylosing spondylitis.

With respect to this clonotype: This clone may be a read error of a much larger clone one base away. The chain joins TRBV27 to TRBJ1-2; maybe TRBD1 (5 bases). Per the germline V gene, CDR1 is MNHEY and CDR2 is SMNVEV (reference sequence). The CDR3 is made up of 11 amino acids. Trimming removed 5 bases at V and 9 bases at J, with 10 bases between. CDR3 residues: CASSEGNRYTF. In nucleotides, the CDR3 is TGTGCCAGCAGTGAGGGGAATCGCTACACCTTC.

The V gene is TRBV9, the J gene TRBJ2-3; D is possibly TRBD2 (5 bases). The CDR3 extends over 16 amino acids. V lost 0 bases and J lost 2, with 13 bases in between. Germline-derived CDR1 and CDR2 are SGDLS and YYNGEE. The CDR3, as DNA: TGTGCCAGCAGCGTAGGCCCGGGATGGGACACAGATACGCAGTATTTT. Amino acid sequence: CASSVGPGWDTDTQYF.

This clonotype was detected many times. CDR3 coding DNA: TGTGCCACCAGCAGAGATATGGGAGGGGGAACTAATGAAAAACTGTTTTTT. Its translation: CATSRDMGGGTNEKLFF. This chain links TRBV15 with TRBJ1-4, with a possible D match to TRBD1 (6 bases). V was pared by 0 bases and J by 1 base, with 12 bases between. The germline V gene encodes CDR1 LNHNV and CDR2 YYDKDF (reference sequence). The CDR3 runs 17 residues.

This clonotype has only a few counts. This chain joins TRBV4-1 and TRBJ2-3, with TRBD1 matching over 8 bases. Germline V CDR1 and CDR2: MGHRA, YSYEKL. V was clipped by 2 bases and J by 4 bases; unmatched bases: 8. There are 16 residues in the CDR3. CDR3 amino acids: CASSQTQGADSDTQYF. The CDR3 DNA follows: TGCGCCAGCAGCCAAACTCAGGGGGCGGACTCAGATACGCAGTATTTT.

This chain connects TRBV25-1 to TRBJ2-6, with 7 bases aligning to TRBD2. The CDR3 spans 20 residues. Losses at the gene ends were 11 bases for V and 2 bases for J; bases not matched to a gene: 24. The germline V gene encodes CDR1 MGHDK and CDR2 SYGVNS. CDR3 sequence (DNA): TGTGCCCGAAACGGGTTCTGCGGGAGCATCTATCACCCTGGGGCCAACGTCCTGACTTTC. This encodes CARNGFCGSIYHPGANVLTF.

The chain combines TRBV12-3 or TRBV12-4 with TRBJ2-3; D assignment may be TRBD1 or TRBD2 (5 bases each). The CDR3 runs 14 residues. Trimming cost V 4 bases and J 2 bases, with 10 bases left between them. CDR3 nucleotides: TGTGCCAGCAGTTCTTTCGGGACCACAGATACGCAGTATTTT. Protein sequence: CASSSFGTTDTQYF.

The rearrangement links TRBV12-3 or TRBV12-4 to TRBJ2-1, with 14 bases lining up with TRBD2. This CDR3 comprises 18 residues. Trimming at V came to 6 bases and at J to 8 bases, leaving 15 bases not matched to a gene. The CDR3 DNA reads TGTGCCAGCAGCCGTGGACTAGCGGGAGGTAATCACGGGGATGAGCAGTTCTTC. Protein product: CASSRGLAGGNHGDEQFF.

This clonotype was counted between two and nine times. The chain couples TRBV4-1 to TRBJ2-1; 7 nucleotides line up with TRBD2. CDR1 and CDR2 (germline): MGHRA, YSYEKL. This CDR3 is built from 18 residues. V trimming: 0 bases; J trimming: 6 bases; junction bases outside the gene matches: 14. The DNA of the CDR3 is TGCGCCAGCAGCCAAGATCCCCGGGGGAGGGGATCGTCCAATGAGCAGTTCTTC. It encodes CASSQDPRGRGSSNEQFF.

The DNA of the CDR3 is TGTGCCAGCAGTTTCACCGGGTCCAATGAGCAGTTCTTC. Protein: CASSFTGSNEQFF. V gene TRBV27 combines with J gene TRBJ2-1; D is ambiguous. CDR1 MNHEY and CDR2 SMNVEV come from the germline V gene (reference sequence). CDR3 length equals 13 residues. The V end lost 3 bases, the J end lost 6 bases, and 9 bases lay between the germline ends.

This clonotype was found a few times. Written as DNA, the CDR3 is TGTGCCAGCAGTTTACTGGGACAGCAAGAGACCCAGTACTTC. This codes for CASSLLGQQETQYF. This chain joins TRBV27 and TRBJ2-5, with 7 bases aligning to TRBD1. This CDR3 is 14 amino acids long. Germline V CDR1 and CDR2: MNHEY, SMNVEV (reference sequence). Losses at the gene ends were 2 bases for V and 2 bases for J; bases not matched to a gene: 2.

The chain is built from TRBV20-1 and TRBJ2-3, with TRBD1 matching 10 bases. Trimming cost V 5 bases and J 3 bases; bases outside gene matches: 11. This CDR3 is 16 amino acids long. The germline gives CDR1 DFQATT, CDR2 SNEGSKA (reference sequence). The CDR3 reads CSAVPPGQGLTDTQYF. In DNA, the CDR3 is TGCAGTGCTGTTCCACCGGGACAGGGGTTAACAGATACGCAGTATTTT.

The chain is built from TRBV19 and TRBJ2-1, with 8 bases matching TRBD2. V dropped 6 bases and J dropped 0; count of bases not matched to a gene: 4. The CDR3 has 15 residues. Germline CDR1 LNHDA, CDR2 SQIVND (reference sequence). The DNA of the CDR3 is TGTGCCAGTAGGTTAGCGGGGAGCTCCTACAATGAGCAGTTCTTC. The encoded protein is CASRLAGSSYNEQFF.

This chain uses TRBV6-5 with TRBJ1-2, with TRBD1 as a possible D gene (6 bases). This CDR3 has 14 amino acids. V dropped 2 bases and J dropped 7 bases, with 14 bases sitting between them. Germline values: CDR1 MNHEY, CDR2 SVGAGI. The CDR3 nucleotides are TGTGCCAGCAGTTACCCACAGGGAACGGGTGGCTACACCTTC. As protein: CASSYPQGTGGYTF.